A selection of T cell receptor beta chains follows, all from one sample in a study of T cells in Graves' hyperthyroidism and ophthalmopathy. Each CDR3 protein is one row after TCRdb ran MiXCR on the multiplex PCR reads. Of about 590,000 distinct CDR3 sequences in the sample, about a sixth were seen once. Sequencing used blood. These TCRs come from a woman in her thirties with Graves' hyperthyroidism. CDR3s include the opening cysteine and the closing phenylalanine or tryptophan. Fields, in order: clone size, V gene, D gene, J gene, CDR3 DNA, CDR3 protein. The D gene is left open where the match is weak. Clone size is not always given. Where it is, it says once, few, many or a class for expanded clones.

abundance: many; v_gene: TRBV3-1; d_gene: NA; j_gene: TRBJ2-1; CDR3nt: TGTGCCAGCAGCCAAGAACTCCCCTTGAGGCAGTTCTTC; CDR3aa: CASSQELPLRQFF
abundance: many; v_gene: TRBV11-2; d_gene: NA; j_gene: TRBJ2-1; CDR3nt: TGTGCCAGCAGCCAGTCCCGGAACAATGAGCAGTTCTTC; CDR3aa: CASSQSRNNEQFF
abundance: few; v_gene: TRBV6-1; d_gene: TRBD1; j_gene: TRBJ1-5; CDR3nt: TGTGCCAGCAGCCAGGGGGCTTCGGTGCCCCAGCATTTT; CDR3aa: CASSQGASVPQHF
abundance: few; v_gene: TRBV30; d_gene: NA; j_gene: TRBJ2-2; CDR3nt: TGTGCCTGGAAGGACCCGCCGCGGGCGGCGAACACCGGGGAGCTGTTTTTT; CDR3aa: CAWKDPPRAANTGELFF
abundance: many; v_gene: TRBV4-3; d_gene: NA; j_gene: TRBJ1-1; CDR3nt: TGCGCCAGCAGCTCACAGGGTTACACTGAAGCTTTCTTT; CDR3aa: CASSSQGYTEAFF
abundance: many; v_gene: TRBV20-1; d_gene: NA; j_gene: TRBJ2-1; CDR3nt: TGCAGTGCTAGCAGAGACGGTAACAATGAGCAGTTCTTC; CDR3aa: CSASRDGNNEQFF
abundance: NA; v_gene: TRBV4-1; d_gene: NA; j_gene: TRBJ2-7; CDR3nt: TGCGCCAGCAGCCAAGATTTTTGGGTCGACCCAGGGTCTAGCCAAACATGGGCCTACGAGCAGTACTTC; CDR3aa: CASSQDFWVDPGSSQTWAYEQYF
abundance: NA; v_gene: TRBV6-2/TRBV6-3; d_gene: TRBD2; j_gene: TRBJ2-7; CDR3nt: TGTGCCAGCAGTTACGGAATAGCGGGAGTCTACGAGCAGTACTTC; CDR3aa: CASSYGIAGVYEQYF
abundance: NA; v_gene: TRBV29-1; d_gene: NA; j_gene: TRBJ1-2; CDR3nt: TGCAGCGTTGAACCTGAGACAGCTTGGGGCTACACCTTC; CDR3aa: CSVEPETAWGYTF
abundance: few; v_gene: TRBV5-1; d_gene: NA; j_gene: TRBJ2-7; CDR3nt: TGCGCCAGCAGAGGAGGAGCAGGGGCTATACACGAGCAGTACTTC; CDR3aa: CASRGGAGAIHEQYF
abundance: few; v_gene: TRBV3-1; d_gene: TRBD1; j_gene: TRBJ2-2; CDR3nt: TGTGCCAGCAGCCAGGCATACAGGGGAGAGGCCGGGGAGCTGTTTTTT; CDR3aa: CASSQAYRGEAGELFF
abundance: many; v_gene: TRBV7-2; d_gene: NA; j_gene: TRBJ2-2; CDR3nt: TGTGCCAGCAGCCTAGTAGAGGGTTTAATCACCGGGGAGCTGTTTTTT; CDR3aa: CASSLVEGLITGELFF
abundance: NA; v_gene: TRBV5-1; d_gene: NA; j_gene: TRBJ2-1; CDR3nt: TGCGCCAGCAGCTTTTGGGGGATTGAGCAGTTCTTC; CDR3aa: CASSFWGIEQFF
abundance: many; v_gene: TRBV2; d_gene: NA; j_gene: TRBJ1-1; CDR3nt: TGTGCCAGCAGTGATGGACACATTGAAGCTTTCTTT; CDR3aa: CASSDGHIEAFF
abundance: NA; v_gene: TRBV7-6; d_gene: NA; j_gene: TRBJ1-3; CDR3nt: TGTGCCAGCAGCTTGGGGATAGACGGCTTCTCTGGAAACACCATATATTTT; CDR3aa: CASSLGIDGFSGNTIYF
abundance: few; v_gene: TRBV13; d_gene: TRBD1; j_gene: TRBJ2-5; CDR3nt: TGTGCCAGCAGCTTCTTTTCCGACAGGGGAGAAGAGACCCAGTACTTC; CDR3aa: CASSFFSDRGEETQYF
abundance: many; v_gene: TRBV2; d_gene: TRBD2; j_gene: TRBJ2-1; CDR3nt: TGTGCCAGCAGTTACAGCGGGAGGGGTCACAATGAGCAGTTCTTC; CDR3aa: CASSYSGRGHNEQFF
abundance: NA; v_gene: TRBV7-3; d_gene: NA; j_gene: TRBJ1-5; CDR3nt: TGTGCCAGCAGCTCTAACCCCCGCCTCAATCAGCCCCAGCATTTT; CDR3aa: CASSSNPRLNQPQHF
abundance: few; v_gene: TRBV3-1; d_gene: NA; j_gene: TRBJ2-2; CDR3nt: TGTGCCAGCAGCCGACCGACGGTGAACACCGGGGAGCTGTTTTTT; CDR3aa: CASSRPTVNTGELFF
abundance: few; v_gene: TRBV28; d_gene: TRBD1; j_gene: TRBJ2-2; CDR3nt: TGTGCCAGCAGTTCCGAACCCTTCGGGACAGGGGGGGTCGGGGAGCTGTTTTTT; CDR3aa: CASSSEPFGTGGVGELFF
abundance: NA; v_gene: TRBV4-1; d_gene: TRBD1; j_gene: TRBJ1-2; CDR3nt: TGCGCCAGCAGCCAAGGGACAGGGGGCTTCAACTATGGCCACACCTTC; CDR3aa: CASSQGTGGFNYGHTF
abundance: NA; v_gene: TRBV20-1; d_gene: NA; j_gene: TRBJ2-3; CDR3nt: TGCAGTGCTAGTAACGGGGGTGCAGATACGCAGTATTTT; CDR3aa: CSASNGGADTQYF
abundance: many; v_gene: TRBV27; d_gene: TRBD1; j_gene: TRBJ1-2; CDR3nt: TGTGCCAGCAGTTTGTCCAGGGGGTTTGTAGGGACCTATGGCTACACCTTC; CDR3aa: CASSLSRGFVGTYGYTF
abundance: NA; v_gene: TRBV28; d_gene: NA; j_gene: TRBJ1-2; CDR3nt: TGTGCCAGCATCAGCGGGACTGGGCAGGGTAATTATGGCTACACCTTC; CDR3aa: CASISGTGQGNYGYTF
abundance: many; v_gene: TRBV5-4; d_gene: NA; j_gene: TRBJ2-5; CDR3nt: TGTGCCAGCAGCCGGCCGGGGGCGGGGGAGACCCAGTACTTC; CDR3aa: CASSRPGAGETQYF
abundance: few; v_gene: TRBV4-3; d_gene: NA; j_gene: TRBJ2-2; CDR3nt: TGCGCCAGCAGCCAAGATGGGGGCCCCGGGGAGCTGTTTTTT; CDR3aa: CASSQDGGPGELFF
abundance: NA; v_gene: TRBV6-1; d_gene: NA; j_gene: TRBJ1-5; CDR3nt: TGTGCCAGCAGAAAAGCGGGGGGGGGTAGCAATCAGCCCCAGCATTTT; CDR3aa: CASRKAGGGSNQPQHF
abundance: few; v_gene: TRBV5-4; d_gene: TRBD1; j_gene: TRBJ2-1; CDR3nt: TGTGCCAGCAGCCCGGACAGGGAGGCTGAGCAGTTCTTC; CDR3aa: CASSPDREAEQFF
abundance: NA; v_gene: TRBV27; d_gene: TRBD2; j_gene: TRBJ2-7; CDR3nt: TGTGCCAGCAACAGCGGGACGTACTACGAGCAGTACTTC; CDR3aa: CASNSGTYYEQYF